This TCR beta chain was sequenced for a study of cytomegalovirus exposure and HLA in healthy donors. Germline V gives CDR1 LNHDA, CDR2 SQIVND (reference sequence). V gave up 5 bases and J gave up 5 bases, with 19 bases separating them. There are 16 residues in the CDR3. PCR involved 60 Vbeta and 13 Jbeta primers. Using immunoSEQ multiplex PCR, the repertoire was profiled, and TCRdb retains in-frame clones only, with some absent. The table lists 90,000 to 120,000 clones, roughly 75% of them singletons. This clone was picked up a small number of times. What was sequenced was PBMCs. This sequence joins TRBV19 and TRBJ1-5, with a possible D match to TRBD1 (5 bases). This clonotype originated in a male donor in good health and CMV-seropositive. CDR3 protein: CASSFPAQGSHQPQHF. CDR3 nucleotide sequence: TGTGCCAGTAGTTTTCCCGCCCAGGGTTCGCATCAGCCCCAGCATTTT. The complete variable domain, with remaining parts taken from reference TRBV19 and TRBJ1-5, reads DGGITQSPKYLFRKEGQNVTLSCEQNLNHDAMYWYRQDPGQGLRLIYYSQIVNDFQKGDIAEGYSVSREKKESFPLTVTSAQKNPTAFYLCASSFPAQGSHQPQHFGDGTRLSIL.